This T cell receptor beta chain was captured by sequencing in a study of cytomegalovirus exposure and HLA in healthy donors. Both 60 Vbeta primers and 13 Jbeta primers went into the PCR. Profiling relied on immunoSEQ multiplex PCR, and the TCRdb table lists in-frame clones only, not all of them. The sample gives some 140,000 clones, more than 80% of which show up once; over 6.5% is in the top ten. CDR1 is SQVTM and CDR2 is ANQGSEA in the germline V gene. The trim removed 4 bases at V and 2 bases at J, leaving 2 bases unmatched. CDR3 length equals 12 residues. The genes are TRBV29-1 and TRBJ2-7; TRBD1 aligns across 7 bases. The material sequenced was PBMCs. The clonotype comes from a woman aged 25 to 39 in good health and CMV-seropositive. In DNA form, the CDR3 reads TGCAGCGTTGGACAGGGTACCTACGAGCAGTACTTC. It is translated as CSVGQGTYEQYF.